These 21 T cell receptor beta chains share one sample of origin, sequenced in a study of T cell responses to AZD1222 COVID-19 vaccine. Profiling relied on immunoSEQ multiplex PCR, and the TCRdb table lists in-frame clones only, not all of them. This sample has approximately 100,000 clones; less than 95% occur once, and the top ten carry around 4.8%. Source: peripheral blood, taken on day 0 of AZD1222 vaccination. The receptors come from an adult in good health.

The chain combines TRBV5-1 with TRBJ1-3, with 8 bases matching TRBD1. The CDR3 spans 14 residues. Germline V gene data show CDR1 as SGHRS and CDR2 as YFSETQ. V trimming: 3 bases; J trimming: 8 bases; junction bases outside the gene matches: 7. The CDR3 DNA reads as TGCGCCAGCAGCTGGGTCCAGGGGGCCCACACCATATATTTT. Amino acid sequence: CASSWVQGAHTIYF.

This chain joins TRBV5-6 and TRBJ2-3, with unresolved D. V dropped 2 bases and J dropped 4 bases, with 11 bases sitting between them. Germline CDR1 and CDR2: SGHDT and YYEEEE. CDR3 length equals 14 residues. The DNA for the CDR3 is TGTGCCAGCAGCTTAGAATTGGGTTCAGATACGCAGTATTTT. As protein: CASSLELGSDTQYF.

The gene calls are TRBV6-6 and TRBJ1-3, with a weak D call TRBD1 (5 bases). Germline V CDR1 and CDR2: MNHNY, SVGAGI (reference sequence). V dropped 5 bases and J dropped 4 bases, with 21 bases sitting between them. This CDR3 contains 17 residues. CDR3 protein: CASSLRDARLIGNTIYF. In DNA form, the CDR3 reads TGTGCCAGCAGTCTACGGGACGCGCGACTGATCGGAAACACCATATATTTT.

CDR3 protein: CASSHLEGISYEQYF. Here the CDR3 DNA reads TGTGCCAGCAGTCACCTCGAGGGAATCTCCTACGAGCAGTACTTC. This chain connects TRBV6-5 to TRBJ2-7; possibly TRBD2 for D (5 bases). Germline CDR1 and CDR2: MNHEY and SVGAGI. The CDR3 has 15 residues. V lost 5 bases, J lost 0 bases, and 14 bases lay in between.

This rearrangement joins TRBV28 to TRBJ2-7; the D call may be TRBD1 or TRBD2 (5 bases each). The germline V gene has CDR1 MDHEN and CDR2 SYDVKM. The V end was cut by 7 bases, the J end by 2 bases, with 15 bases between. The length of the CDR3 is 14 residues. The DNA of the CDR3 is TGTGCCAGCAATGGGGGAGCGATAACCTACGAGCAGTACTTC. Residues: CASNGGAITYEQYF.

The rearrangement uses TRBV5-1 and TRBJ1-4; TRBD1 might be the D (5 bases). CDR1 is SGHRS and CDR2 is YFSETQ in the germline V gene. The CDR3 runs 17 residues. Trimming shortened V by 1 base and J by 0 bases, and 13 bases separated the two germline ends. In nucleotides, the CDR3 is TGCGCCAGCAGCTTGCAGGGCGTCGTTGCAACTAATGAAAAACTGTTTTTT. As protein: CASSLQGVVATNEKLFF.

The gene calls are TRBV19 and TRBJ1-1; 8 bases line up with TRBD1. CDR1 and CDR2 from the germline V gene are LNHDA and SQIVND (reference sequence). V was pared by 5 bases and J by 5 bases, with 10 bases of the junction left unmatched. CDR3 length: 15 residues. CDR3 coding DNA: TGTGCCAGTAGTTTGTTCAGGGGGCGCGGGACTGAAGCTTTCTTT. Residues: CASSLFRGRGTEAFF.

This clone was seen more than once but under ten times. The V call is TRBV12-3 or TRBV12-4, the J call TRBJ1-3, with D unclear. With 8 bases removed from V and 7 bases from J, the gap between germline ends came to 12 bases. The CDR3 spans 12 residues. CDR3 in amino acids: CASPPGQNTIYF. CDR3 sequence (DNA): TGTGCCAGCCCCCCCGGCCAGAACACCATATATTTT.

The rearrangement joins TRBV7-8 to TRBJ2-7; weak D call: TRBD2 (5 bases). The V end lost 0 bases, the J end lost 2 bases, and 14 bases lay between the germline ends. This CDR3 comprises 16 residues. Germline values: CDR1 SGHVS, CDR2 FQNEAQ. The CDR3 region has the DNA TGTGCCAGCAGCTTAGCAGCCGGAGGCAGCCCCTACGAGCAGTACTTC. Its translation: CASSLAAGGSPYEQYF.

The rearrangement uses TRBV6-5 and TRBJ2-2; D not resolved. The CDR3 is made up of 13 amino acids. CDR1 is MNHEY and CDR2 is SVGAGI in the germline V gene. The chain's CDR3 is CPSTGTDTGELFF. CDR3 bases: TGTCCGTCGACCGGAACAGACACCGGGGAGCTGTTTTTT.

The chain couples TRBV6-5 to TRBJ1-1; maybe TRBD1 (5 bases). V lost 2 bases, J lost 3 bases, and 10 bases lay in between. Per germline, CDR1 MNHEY and CDR2 SVGAGI. The CDR3 has 14 residues. In DNA, the CDR3 is TGTGCCAGCAGTTACCATCGGGGGGACACTGAAGCTTTCTTT. Translation gives CASSYHRGDTEAFF.

The chain links TRBV5-4 to TRBJ1-6; 7 positions match TRBD1. Trimming at V came to 3 bases and at J to 6 bases, leaving 3 bases not matched to a gene. Germline CDR1 is SGHNT and CDR2 is YYREEE (reference sequence). This CDR3 region has 14 residues. The CDR3 spells CASSSDRTNSPLHF. CDR3 coding DNA: TGTGCCAGCAGCTCGGACAGGACTAATTCACCCCTCCACTTT.

The chain employs TRBV2 and TRBJ1-2, with a tentative D call TRBD1 (6 bases). Trimming pared 2 bases from V and 2 bases from J, leaving 12 bases between. Germline CDR1 SNHLY, CDR2 FYNNEI. The CDR3 spans 15 residues. The CDR3 sequence is CASSEMRTGNYGYTF. CDR3 DNA sequence: TGTGCCAGCAGTGAAATGCGAACAGGGAACTATGGCTACACCTTC.

V is TRBV7-2 and J is TRBJ2-7; the D is unclear. V shed 2 bases and J shed 5 bases, with 13 bases lying between them. Looked up from germline, CDR1 is SGHTA and CDR2 is FQGNSA. This CDR3 has 14 amino acids. The CDR3 nucleotides read TGTGCCAGCAGCTTAATGTCCTCTCGGGACGAGCAGTACTTC. This gives the protein CASSLMSSRDEQYF.

The V gene is TRBV15, the J gene TRBJ1-2; no definite D call. CDR1 LNHNV and CDR2 YYDKDF come from the germline V gene (reference sequence). The CDR3 extends over 15 amino acids. V was clipped by 0 bases and J by 5 bases, with 13 bases between them. The CDR3 region has the DNA TGTGCCACCAGCAGAGATGCCCTCGGCAGTTATGGCTACACCTTC. This gives the protein CATSRDALGSYGYTF. Using reference TRBV15 and TRBJ1-2 for the parts outside the CDR3, the full variable domain is DAMVIQNPRYQVTQFGKPVTLSCSQTLNHNVMYWYQQKSSQAPKLLFHYYDKDFNNEADTPDNFQSRRPNTSFCFLDIRSPGLGDTAMYLCATSRDALGSYGYTFGSGTRLTVV.

The chain recombines TRBV28 with TRBJ2-1; 7 bases are a match to TRBD2. Losses at the gene ends were 3 bases for V and 8 bases for J; bases not matched to a gene: 7. Germline V lookup: CDR1 MDHEN, CDR2 SYDVKM. The CDR3 extends over 14 amino acids. DNA of the CDR3: TGTGCCAGCAGTTTTAGCGGGTCTTGGGATGAGCAGTTCTTC. Translating gives CASSFSGSWDEQFF.

V gene TRBV5-1 combines with J gene TRBJ1-2, with D unclear. Trimming removed 5 bases from V and 6 bases from J, with 11 bases in between. The CDR3 runs 12 residues. Germline CDR1 SGHRS, CDR2 YFSETQ. The CDR3 nucleotides read TGCGCCAGCAGGGCCCCCGAGGATGGCTACACCTTC. It is translated as CASRAPEDGYTF. The entire variable domain, with the rest obtained from reference TRBV5-1 and TRBJ1-2, is as follows: KAGVTQTPRYLIKTRGQQVTLSCSPISGHRSVSWYQQTPGQGLQFLFEYFSETQRNKGNFPGRFSGRQFSNSRSEMNVSTLELGDSALYLCASRAPEDGYTFGSGTRLTVV.

The chain links TRBV11-3 to TRBJ2-1; D not certain. Germline-derived CDR1 and CDR2 are SGHNT and YENEEA. Trimming removed 1 base from V and 0 bases from J, with 4 bases in between. The CDR3 runs 14 residues. The CDR3 bases are TGTGCCAGCAGCTTAGGGGGCTCCTACAATGAGCAGTTCTTC. Amino acids: CASSLGGSYNEQFF.

V gene TRBV5-8 combines with J gene TRBJ1-3; D not resolved. The germline V and J ends were trimmed by 1 base and 0 bases, with 14 bases remaining between them. The CDR3 covers 17 residues. From germline, CDR1 is SGHTS and CDR2 YDEGEE. CDR3 loop: CASSLWARLSSGNTIYF. The CDR3 region has the DNA TGTGCCAGCAGCTTGTGGGCCAGGCTGAGCTCTGGAAACACCATATATTTT.

V is TRBV30 and J is TRBJ1-1; D gene uncertain. CDR1 and CDR2 from the germline V gene are GTSNPN and SVGIG (reference sequence). The CDR3 length is 14 residues. V was trimmed by 4 bases and J by 3 bases, leaving 15 bases between them. The CDR3, as DNA: TGTGCCTGGACGCGGAGGCTACTGGACACTGAAGCTTTCTTT. This codes for CAWTRRLLDTEAFF.

The chain uses TRBV5-8 and TRBJ1-1; 7 positions agree with TRBD1. Trimming cost V 7 bases and J 4 bases; bases outside gene matches: 16. This CDR3 contains 16 residues. Germline lookup yields CDR1 SGHTS and CDR2 YDEGEE. Here the CDR3 reads CASPQGGQKEGTEAFF. The CDR3 DNA follows: TGTGCCAGCCCCCAGGGGGGCCAAAAGGAGGGCACTGAAGCTTTCTTT. The full variable domain, its missing parts supplied by reference TRBV5-8 and TRBJ1-1, is EAGVTQSPTHLIKTRGQQATLRCSPISGHTSVYWYQQALGLGLQFLLWYDEGEERNRGNFPPRFSGRQFPNYSSELNVNALELEDSALYLCASPQGGQKEGTEAFFGQGTRLTVV.